This T cell receptor (beta chain) is from a study of blood T cell repertoires in COVID-19. As for the study in general: Samples came from the United States, Italy and Spain, spanning acute and convalescent COVID-19. Sources were T cells, B-cell-depleted T cells, or PBMCs; the material itself was cDNA or gDNA.

The CDR3 has 14 amino acids. V gave up 4 bases and J gave up 4 bases; unmatched junction bases: 3. Germline CDR1 MDHEN, CDR2 SYDVKM. Authors' processing steps: Amplification with reference gene primers provided the estimates of nucleated cell counts. Repertoires were generated with immunoSEQ multiplex PCR, while TCRdb's copy carries only in-frame clones and drops some. V and J calls and clone size are copied from that table; D and trimming were computed from the DNA. The sample consists of about 73,000 clones, roughly 89% of them appearing once. This clonotype was sampled from a man aged 80 or over with acute or convalescent COVID-19. This sequence joins TRBV28 and TRBJ1-4; 7 bases line up with TRBD1. The material sequenced was peripheral blood. CDR3 amino acids: CASSSGQFNEKLFF. In DNA form, the CDR3 reads TGTGCCAGCAGTTCGGGACAGTTTAATGAAAAACTGTTTTTT.